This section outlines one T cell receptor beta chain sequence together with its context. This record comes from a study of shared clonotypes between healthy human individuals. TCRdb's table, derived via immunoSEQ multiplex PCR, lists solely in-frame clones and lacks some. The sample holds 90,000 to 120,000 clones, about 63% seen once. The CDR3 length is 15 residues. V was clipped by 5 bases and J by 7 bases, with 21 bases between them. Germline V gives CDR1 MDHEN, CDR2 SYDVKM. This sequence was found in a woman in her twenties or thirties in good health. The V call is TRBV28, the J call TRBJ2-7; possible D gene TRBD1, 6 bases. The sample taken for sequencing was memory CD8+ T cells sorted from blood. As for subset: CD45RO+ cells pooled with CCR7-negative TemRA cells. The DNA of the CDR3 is TGTGCCAGCAGTCCGATTCCGGGACATCGGGGAGAGCAGTACTTC. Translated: CASSPIPGHRGEQYF.